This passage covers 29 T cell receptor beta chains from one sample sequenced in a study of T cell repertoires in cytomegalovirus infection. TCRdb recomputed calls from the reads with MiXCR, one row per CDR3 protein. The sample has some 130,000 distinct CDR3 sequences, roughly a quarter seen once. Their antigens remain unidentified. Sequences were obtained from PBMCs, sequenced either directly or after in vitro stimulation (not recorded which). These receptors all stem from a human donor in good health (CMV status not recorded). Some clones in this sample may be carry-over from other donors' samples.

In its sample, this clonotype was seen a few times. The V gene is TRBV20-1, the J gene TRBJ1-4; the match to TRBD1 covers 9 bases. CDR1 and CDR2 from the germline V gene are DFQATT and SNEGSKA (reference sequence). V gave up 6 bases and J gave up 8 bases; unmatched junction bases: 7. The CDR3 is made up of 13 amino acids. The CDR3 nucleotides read TGCAGTGCACCGGGACAGGGTCGCGAAAAACTGTTTTTT. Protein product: CSAPGQGREKLFF.

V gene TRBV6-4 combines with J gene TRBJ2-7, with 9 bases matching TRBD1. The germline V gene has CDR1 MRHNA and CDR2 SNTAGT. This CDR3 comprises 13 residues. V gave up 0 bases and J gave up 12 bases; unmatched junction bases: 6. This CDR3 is CASSDSSWGQGYF. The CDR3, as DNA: TGTGCCAGCAGTGACTCGAGCTGGGGACAGGGGTACTTC.

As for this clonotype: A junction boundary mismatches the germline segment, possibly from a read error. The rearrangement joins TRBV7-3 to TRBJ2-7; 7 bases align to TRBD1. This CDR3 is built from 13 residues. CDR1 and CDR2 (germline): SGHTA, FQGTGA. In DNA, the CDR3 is TGTGCCAGCAGCCCCGGACAGGCCTACGTGCAGTACTTC. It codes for CASSPGQAYVQYF. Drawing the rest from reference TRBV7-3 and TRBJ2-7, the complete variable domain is GAGVSQTPSNKVTEKGKYVELRCDPISGHTALYWYRQSLGQGPEFLIYFQGTGAADDSGLPNDRFFAVRPEGSVSTLKIQRTERGDSAVYLCASSPGQAYVQYFGPGTRLTVT.

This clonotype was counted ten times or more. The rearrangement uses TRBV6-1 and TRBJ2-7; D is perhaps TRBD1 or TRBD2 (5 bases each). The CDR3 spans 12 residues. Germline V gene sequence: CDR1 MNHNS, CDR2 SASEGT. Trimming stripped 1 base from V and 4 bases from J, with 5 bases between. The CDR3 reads CASSEGGYEQYF. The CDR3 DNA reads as TGTGCCAGCAGTGAAGGGGGGTACGAGCAGTACTTC.

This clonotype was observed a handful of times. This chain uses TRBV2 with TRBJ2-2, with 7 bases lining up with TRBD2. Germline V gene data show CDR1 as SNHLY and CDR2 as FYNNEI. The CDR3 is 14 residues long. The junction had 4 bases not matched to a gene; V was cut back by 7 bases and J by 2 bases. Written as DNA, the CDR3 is TGTGCCAGCAAGAAAGCGGGAAACACCGGGGAGCTGTTTTTT. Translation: CASKKAGNTGELFF.

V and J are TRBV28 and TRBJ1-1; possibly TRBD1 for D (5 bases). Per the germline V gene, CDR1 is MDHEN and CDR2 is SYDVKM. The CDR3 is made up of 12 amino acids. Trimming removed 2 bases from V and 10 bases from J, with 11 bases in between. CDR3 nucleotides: TGTGCCAGCAGTTTAATCCAGGGTGCAGCTTTCTTT. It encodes CASSLIQGAAFF.

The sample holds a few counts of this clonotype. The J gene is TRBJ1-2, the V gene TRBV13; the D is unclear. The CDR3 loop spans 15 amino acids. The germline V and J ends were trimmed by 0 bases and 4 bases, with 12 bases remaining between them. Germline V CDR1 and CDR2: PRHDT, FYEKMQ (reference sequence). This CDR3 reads CASSLGGPSGYGYTF. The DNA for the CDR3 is TGTGCCAGCAGCTTAGGCGGCCCGTCGGGCTATGGCTACACCTTC.

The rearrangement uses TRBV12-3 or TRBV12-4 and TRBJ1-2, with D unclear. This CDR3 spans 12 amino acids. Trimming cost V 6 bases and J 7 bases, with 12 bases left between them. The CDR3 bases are TGTGCCAGCAGGGCTGTCGACGGTGGCTACACCTTC. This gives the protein CASRAVDGGYTF.

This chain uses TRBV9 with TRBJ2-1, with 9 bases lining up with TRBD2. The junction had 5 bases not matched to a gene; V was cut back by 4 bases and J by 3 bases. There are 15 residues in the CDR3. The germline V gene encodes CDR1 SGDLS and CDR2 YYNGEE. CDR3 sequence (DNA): TGTGCCAGCAGCCCCCTAGCGGGGAACTACAATGAGCAGTTCTTC. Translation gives CASSPLAGNYNEQFF.

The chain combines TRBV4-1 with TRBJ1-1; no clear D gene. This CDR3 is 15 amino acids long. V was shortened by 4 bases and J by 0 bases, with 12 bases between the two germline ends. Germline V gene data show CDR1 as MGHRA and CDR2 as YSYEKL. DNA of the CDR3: TGCGCCAGCAGCCCCCACAGCACGGTGAACACTGAAGCTTTCTTT. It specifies CASSPHSTVNTEAFF.

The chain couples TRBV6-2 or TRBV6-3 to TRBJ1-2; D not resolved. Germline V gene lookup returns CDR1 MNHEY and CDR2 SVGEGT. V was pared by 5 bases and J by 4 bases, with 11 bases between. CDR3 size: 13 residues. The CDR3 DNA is TGTGCCAGCAGTAATACATGGACCTATGGCTACACCTTC. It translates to CASSNTWTYGYTF.

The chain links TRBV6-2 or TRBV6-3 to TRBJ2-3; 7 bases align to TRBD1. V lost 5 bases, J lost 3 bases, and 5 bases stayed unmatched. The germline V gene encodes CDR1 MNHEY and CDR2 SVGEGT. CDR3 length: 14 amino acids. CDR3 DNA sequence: TGTGCCAGCAGTGATCCAGGGGGAACAGATACGCAGTATTTT. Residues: CASSDPGGTDTQYF.

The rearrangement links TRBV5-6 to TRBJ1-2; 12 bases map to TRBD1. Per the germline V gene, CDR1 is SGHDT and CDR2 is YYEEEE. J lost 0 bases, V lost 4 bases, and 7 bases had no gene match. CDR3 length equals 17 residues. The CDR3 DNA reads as TGTGCCAGCAGCAACCGGGACAGGGGGCCCACTAACTATGGCTACACCTTC. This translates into CASSNRDRGPTNYGYTF.

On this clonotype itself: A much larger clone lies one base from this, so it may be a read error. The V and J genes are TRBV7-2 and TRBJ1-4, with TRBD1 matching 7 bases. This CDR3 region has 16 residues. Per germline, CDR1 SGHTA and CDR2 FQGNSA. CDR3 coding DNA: TGTGCCAGCAGCTTAGCGTCGGAGGGGGCTAGTGAAAAACCGTTTTTT. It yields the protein CASSLASEGASEKPFF. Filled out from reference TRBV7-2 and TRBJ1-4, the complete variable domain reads GAGVSQSPSNKVTEKGKDVELRCDPISGHTALYWYRQSLGQGLEFLIYFQGNSAPDKSGLPSDRFSAERTGGSVSTLTIQRTQQEDSAVYLCASSLASEGASEKPFFGSGTQLSVL.

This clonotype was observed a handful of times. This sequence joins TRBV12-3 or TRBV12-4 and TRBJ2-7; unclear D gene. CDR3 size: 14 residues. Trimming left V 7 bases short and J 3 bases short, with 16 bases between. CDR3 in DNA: TGTGCCAGCAACCCAATCGGACCGGGCTACGAGCAGTACTTC. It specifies CASNPIGPGYEQYF.

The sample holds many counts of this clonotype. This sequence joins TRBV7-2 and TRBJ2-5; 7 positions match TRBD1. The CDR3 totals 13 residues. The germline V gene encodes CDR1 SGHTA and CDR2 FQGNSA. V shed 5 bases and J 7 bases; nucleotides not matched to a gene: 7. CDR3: CASSTDRKGTQYF. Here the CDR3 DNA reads TGTGCCAGCAGCACGGACAGGAAGGGGACCCAGTACTTC.

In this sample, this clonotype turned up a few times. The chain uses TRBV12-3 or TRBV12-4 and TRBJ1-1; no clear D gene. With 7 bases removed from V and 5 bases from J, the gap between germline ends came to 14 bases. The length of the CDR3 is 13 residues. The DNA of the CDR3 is TGTGCCAGCACCCTACAAGCTGGGACTGAAGCTTTCTTT. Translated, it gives CASTLQAGTEAFF.

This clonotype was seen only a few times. The CDR3 DNA sequence: TGTGCCAGCAGAGCCGCTAGCGTGTACAATGAGCAGTTCTTC. It specifies CASRAASVYNEQFF. The V call is TRBV7-9, the J call TRBJ2-1; TRBD2 is a possible D gene (6 bases). The CDR3 sequence is 14 residues long. Trimming took 6 bases from V and 4 from J, leaving 13 bases between them. From germline, CDR1 is SEHNR and CDR2 FQNEAQ (reference sequence).

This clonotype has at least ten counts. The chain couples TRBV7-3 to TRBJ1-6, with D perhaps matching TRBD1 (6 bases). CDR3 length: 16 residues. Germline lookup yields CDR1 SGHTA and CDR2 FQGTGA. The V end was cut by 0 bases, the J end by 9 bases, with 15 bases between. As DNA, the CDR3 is TGTGCCAGCAGCTTAACGGGGGGCGCGGAAAGTTCACCCCTCCACTTT. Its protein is CASSLTGGAESSPLHF.

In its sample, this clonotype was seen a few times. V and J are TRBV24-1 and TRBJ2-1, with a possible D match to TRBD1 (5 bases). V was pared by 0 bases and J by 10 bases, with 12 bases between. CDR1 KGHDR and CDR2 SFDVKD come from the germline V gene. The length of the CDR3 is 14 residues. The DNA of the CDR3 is TGTGCCACCAGTGATTTGTCAGGGATGGGGGAGCAGTTCTTC. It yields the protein CATSDLSGMGEQFF.

The CDR3 DNA reads TGTGCCAGCAGTTACTCGCTAGCGGGAGGCTACGAGCAGTACTTC. It is translated as CASSYSLAGGYEQYF. The chain combines TRBV6-5 with TRBJ2-7, with 11 positions matching TRBD2. Germline V CDR1 and CDR2: MNHEY, SVGAGI. The V and J ends lost 0 bases and 3 bases, in that order; junction bases with no gene match: 1. The CDR3 contains 15 residues.

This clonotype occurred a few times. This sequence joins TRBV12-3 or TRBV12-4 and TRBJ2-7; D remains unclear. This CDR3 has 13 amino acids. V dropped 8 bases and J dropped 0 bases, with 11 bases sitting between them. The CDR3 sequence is CASWSSSSYEQYF. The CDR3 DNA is TGTGCCAGCTGGTCCTCAAGCTCCTACGAGCAGTACTTC.

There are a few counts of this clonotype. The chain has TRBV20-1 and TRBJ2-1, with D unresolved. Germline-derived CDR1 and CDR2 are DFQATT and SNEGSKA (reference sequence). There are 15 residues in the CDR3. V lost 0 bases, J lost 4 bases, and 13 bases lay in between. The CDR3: CSARDTSWAYNEQFF. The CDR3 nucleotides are TGCAGTGCTAGAGATACCAGTTGGGCGTACAATGAGCAGTTCTTC.

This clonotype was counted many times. Here the CDR3 DNA reads TGTGCTAGTGGTTCTGACCTACCTAACTACAATGAGCAGTTCTTC. It yields the protein CASGSDLPNYNEQFF. The chain is built from TRBV12-5 and TRBJ2-1, with D unresolved. The CDR3 spans 15 residues. Germline CDR1 and CDR2: LGHNT and FRNRAP. Trimming removed 4 bases from V and 3 bases from J, with 13 bases in between.

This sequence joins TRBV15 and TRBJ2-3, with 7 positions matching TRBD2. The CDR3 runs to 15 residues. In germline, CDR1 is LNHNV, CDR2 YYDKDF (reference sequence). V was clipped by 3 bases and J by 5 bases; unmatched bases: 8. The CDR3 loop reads CATSRVGLGEDTQYF. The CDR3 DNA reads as TGTGCCACCAGCAGGGTTGGACTAGGGGAAGATACGCAGTATTTT.

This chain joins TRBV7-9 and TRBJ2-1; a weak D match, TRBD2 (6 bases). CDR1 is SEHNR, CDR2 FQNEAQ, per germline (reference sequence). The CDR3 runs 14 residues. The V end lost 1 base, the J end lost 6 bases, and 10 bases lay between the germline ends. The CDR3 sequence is CASSLGLVGNEQFF. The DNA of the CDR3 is TGTGCCAGCAGCTTAGGACTAGTGGGCAATGAGCAGTTCTTC.

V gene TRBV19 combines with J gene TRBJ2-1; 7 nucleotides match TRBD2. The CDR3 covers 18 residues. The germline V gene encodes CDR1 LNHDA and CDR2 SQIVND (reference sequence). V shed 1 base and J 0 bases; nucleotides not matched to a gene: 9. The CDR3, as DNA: TGTGCCAGTAGTATAGGGGGAGGGCCTACGAGCTCCTACAATGAGCAGTTCTTC. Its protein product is CASSIGGGPTSSYNEQFF.

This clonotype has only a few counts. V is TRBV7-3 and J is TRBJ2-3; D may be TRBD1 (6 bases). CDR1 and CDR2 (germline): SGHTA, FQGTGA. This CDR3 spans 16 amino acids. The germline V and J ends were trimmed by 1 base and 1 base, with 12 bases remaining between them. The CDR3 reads CASSLNSGGGTDTQYF. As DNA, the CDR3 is TGTGCCAGCAGCTTAAATTCTGGGGGCGGCACAGATACGCAGTATTTT. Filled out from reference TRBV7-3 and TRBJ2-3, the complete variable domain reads GAGVSQTPSNKVTEKGKYVELRCDPISGHTALYWYRQSLGQGPEFLIYFQGTGAADDSGLPNDRFFAVRPEGSVSTLKIQRTERGDSAVYLCASSLNSGGGTDTQYFGPGTRLTVL.

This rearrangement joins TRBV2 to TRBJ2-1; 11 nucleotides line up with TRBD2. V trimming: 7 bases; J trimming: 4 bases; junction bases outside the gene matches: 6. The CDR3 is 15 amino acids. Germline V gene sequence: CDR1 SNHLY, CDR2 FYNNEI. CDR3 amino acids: CASNRLAGRYNEQFF. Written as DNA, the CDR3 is TGTGCCAGCAATAGACTAGCGGGACGATACAATGAGCAGTTCTTC.